Following are 25 T cell receptor beta chains from one sample sequenced in a study of blood T cells in healthy people across ages. Combining a sample-barcoded 5' primer with a J-beta primer mix, a second PCR ran for roughly 6 to 12 cycles. MiXCR, run by TCRdb on the 5' RACE reads, gives a single entry per CDR3 protein. The sample records 1,100,000 or so distinct CDR3 sequences, 40% to 50% being singletons. Sequencing was carried out using blood. The receptors here all came from a woman in her fifties or sixties in good health.

On this clonotype itself: This may be a read error, as it is one base from a much larger clone. J is TRBJ2-7 and V is TRBV20-1; TRBD2 matches at 12 bases. Looked up from germline, CDR1 is DFQATT and CDR2 is SNEGSKA (reference sequence). This CDR3 is 13 amino acids long. J gave up 2 bases and V 5 bases, and 1 base lay outside the gene matches. The CDR3 region has the DNA TGCAGTGCTTGGACTAGCGGGACCTACGAGCAGTACTTC. This encodes CSAWTSGTYEQYF.

V usage is TRBV5-5 and J usage is TRBJ2-1, with 8 bases matching TRBD1. The length of the CDR3 is 15 residues. In germline, CDR1 is SGHKS, CDR2 YYEKEE (reference sequence). The V gene end was trimmed by 7 bases and the J gene end by 0 bases; junction bases not matched to a gene: 6. The CDR3 here is CASGQGALSYNEQFF. The CDR3 coding sequence is TGTGCCAGCGGGCAGGGGGCTCTCTCCTACAATGAGCAGTTCTTC.

The chain combines TRBV20-1 with TRBJ1-6; 9 bases map to TRBD1. J lost 9 bases, V lost 6 bases, and 9 bases had no gene match. CDR1 is DFQATT and CDR2 is SNEGSKA in the germline V gene (reference sequence). The CDR3 sequence is 14 residues long. CDR3 sequence reads: CSATRTGVGSPLHF. Here the CDR3 DNA reads TGCAGTGCAACACGGACAGGGGTTGGTTCACCCCTCCACTTT.

This clonotype was recorded a few times. The chain carries TRBV15 and TRBJ1-5; 8 bases align to TRBD1. V trimming: 0 bases; J trimming: 14 bases; junction bases outside the gene matches: 15. Germline CDR1 is LNHNV and CDR2 is YYDKDF (reference sequence). This CDR3 region has 16 residues. Here the CDR3 reads CATSREYPGQGATEHF. The CDR3 DNA reads TGTGCCACCAGCAGAGAATACCCGGGGCAGGGGGCCACCGAGCATTTT.

This clonotype was counted a few times. The chain has TRBV6-5 and TRBJ1-2, with D uncertain. CDR1 is MNHEY, CDR2 SVGAGI, per germline. There are 13 residues in the CDR3. Trimming took 8 bases from V and 2 from J, leaving 12 bases between them. The CDR3 reads CASRPDGNYGYTF. CDR3 DNA sequence: TGTGCCAGCCGTCCTGACGGAAACTATGGCTACACCTTC.

About this clonotype itself: Germline and junction disagree at one end, which may indicate a read error. V gene TRBV11-2 combines with J gene TRBJ2-1; the D gene is possibly TRBD2 (6 bases). The CDR3 is 15 amino acids. Germline V gene lookup returns CDR1 SGHAT and CDR2 FQNNGV. In DNA, the CDR3 is TGTACCAGCAGCTTAGATCGGGAGAAGTACAATGAGCAGTTCTTC. This translates into CTSSLDREKYNEQFF.

V gene TRBV9 combines with J gene TRBJ2-4; 15 bases fit TRBD2. This CDR3 spans 18 amino acids. J gave up 1 base and V 4 bases, and 6 bases lay outside the gene matches. The germline CDR1 and CDR2 sequences are SGDLS and YYNGEE. The CDR3 DNA reads as TGTGCCAGCAGCCCCTTGGGACTAGCGGGAGGCGCCAAAAACATTCAGTACTTC. Protein product: CASSPLGLAGGAKNIQYF.

This clonotype was picked up a small number of times. The rearrangement uses TRBV9 and TRBJ2-1, with TRBD2 identical over 11 bases. Germline assignment: CDR1 SGDLS and CDR2 YYNGEE. The CDR3 sequence is 14 residues long. Trimming took 4 bases from V and 8 from J; bases not matched to a gene: 5. The CDR3 region has the DNA TGTGCCAGCAGCATCGGACTAGCGGGCCATGAGCAGTTCTTC. Its protein is CASSIGLAGHEQFF.

V usage is TRBV7-8 and J usage is TRBJ2-5; D might be TRBD2 (5 bases). The DNA end is more similar to TRBJ2-7, so the J call may be wrong. The CDR3 consists of 14 residues. Germline V CDR1 and CDR2: SGHVS, FQNEAQ. CDR3 DNA sequence: TGTGCCAGCAGCTTAGGGCCGGGGATCGACGAGCAGTACTTC. Residues: CASSLGPGIDEQYF.

The rearrangement joins TRBV29-1 to TRBJ1-5, with 10 bases identical to TRBD1. This CDR3 region has 14 residues. The junction had 6 bases not matched to a gene; V was cut back by 6 bases and J by 4 bases. Germline CDR1 reads SQVTM; CDR2 reads ANQGSEA. The CDR3 sequence is CSVAGTGDNQPQHF. As DNA, the CDR3 is TGCAGCGTCGCCGGGACAGGGGATAATCAGCCCCAGCATTTT.

The rearrangement links TRBV28 to TRBJ2-3; perhaps TRBD2 as D (5 bases). The germline gives CDR1 MDHEN, CDR2 SYDVKM. This CDR3 region has 14 residues. Trimming took off 5 bases at V and 2 bases at J, with 11 bases between the two ends. The CDR3 loop reads CASSAWTDTDTQYF. The DNA for the CDR3 is TGTGCCAGCAGTGCCTGGACTGACACAGATACGCAGTATTTT.

This clonotype was counted a few times. V usage is TRBV27 and J usage is TRBJ2-4; 7 bases align to TRBD2. The J call may not be correct, given that the DNA end is closer to TRBJ2-7. The CDR3 sequence is 13 residues long. Germline V gives CDR1 MNHEY, CDR2 SMNVEV (reference sequence). The CDR3 sequence: CASSDAGAYEQYF. The CDR3 nucleotides read TGTGCCAGCAGTGACGCGGGAGCCTACGAGCAGTACTTC.

This chain joins TRBV20-1 and TRBJ2-3, with 14 bases matching TRBD2. The junction had 4 bases not matched to a gene; V was cut back by 1 base and J by 4 bases. CDR3 length: 16 residues. CDR1 is DFQATT and CDR2 is SNEGSKA in the germline V gene (reference sequence). DNA for the CDR3: TGCAGTGCTAGAGGGGCGACTAGCGGGAGGGCAGATACGCAGTATTTT. This sequence encodes CSARGATSGRADTQYF.

The chain combines TRBV2 with TRBJ2-7; TRBD1 or TRBD2 may be the D gene (6 bases each). The J call may be faulty, since TRBJ2-5 better matches the DNA end. Germline V gene data show CDR1 as SNHLY and CDR2 as FYNNEI. This CDR3 is 14 amino acids long. In DNA, the CDR3 is TGTGCCAGCGCCCGTCCGGGGGCTGGGGAGACCCAGTACTTC. The encoded protein is CASARPGAGETQYF.

With respect to this clonotype: Sequence at one end of the junction differs from germline and may be a read error. The chain has TRBV6-1 and TRBJ2-4; D is undetermined. In germline, CDR1 is MNHNS, CDR2 SASEGT. This CDR3 spans 16 amino acids. CDR3 nucleotides: TGTGCCAGCAGGGAGACACCCCTAAGCACCAAAAGCATTCAGTACTTC. This codes for CASRETPLSTKSIQYF.

The chain recombines TRBV7-9 with TRBJ1-5, with D perhaps matching TRBD1 (6 bases). Trimming shortened V by 1 base and J by 3 bases, and 13 bases separated the two germline ends. CDR1 SEHNR and CDR2 FQNEAQ come from the germline V gene (reference sequence). The CDR3 is 16 amino acids. CDR3 region: CASSLGPQGSNQPQHF. CDR3 in DNA: TGTGCCAGCAGCTTAGGGCCACAGGGTTCCAATCAGCCCCAGCATTTT.

This clonotype has a count of ten or more. The chain uses TRBV29-1 and TRBJ2-5, with D tentatively TRBD1 or TRBD2 (5 bases each). CDR3 length: 12 residues. V gave up 8 bases and J gave up 4 bases, with 14 bases separating them. Germline loops: CDR1 SQVTM, CDR2 ANQGSEA. The CDR3 DNA is TGCAGCACCCGCATGGGGGTAGAGACCCAGTACTTC. Encoded protein: CSTRMGVETQYF.

This clonotype was observed a single time. J is TRBJ2-1 and V is TRBV20-1; D is unclear. Near its end, the DNA agrees better with TRBJ2-7, so the J call may be wrong. This CDR3 has 11 amino acids. The germline gives CDR1 DFQATT, CDR2 SNEGSKA (reference sequence). CDR3 loop: CSAPTYNEQYF. The DNA of the CDR3 is TGCAGTGCTCCTACCTACAATGAGCAGTACTTC.

This sequence joins TRBV11-2 and TRBJ2-1; D ambiguous. The CDR3 consists of 15 residues. With 11 bases removed from V and 4 bases from J, the gap between germline ends came to 21 bases. Germline loops: CDR1 SGHAT, CDR2 FQNNGV. The CDR3 reads CASQGRRAVYNEQFF. DNA of the CDR3: TGTGCCTCTCAAGGGCGCAGAGCCGTTTACAATGAGCAGTTCTTC.

This rearrangement joins TRBV20-1 to TRBJ1-6, with D perhaps TRBD1 (6 bases). Germline V gene sequence: CDR1 DFQATT, CDR2 SNEGSKA (reference sequence). This CDR3 is 14 amino acids long. Trimming pared 6 bases from V and 6 bases from J, leaving 15 bases between. The CDR3 DNA reads as TGCAGTGCCCAGCTAGGACAGATTAATTCACCCCTCCACTTT. As protein: CSAQLGQINSPLHF.

As concerns this clonotype: An end of the junction does not agree with germline; a read error may underlie this. This chain joins TRBV3-1 and TRBJ2-1; either TRBD1 or TRBD2 may supply D (5 bases each). From germline, CDR1 is LGHDT and CDR2 YNNKEL (reference sequence). There are 14 residues in the CDR3. DNA for the CDR3: TGTACCAGCAGCCAAGATCAGTGGTCAGGGACCCAGTTCTTC. Translated: CTSSQDQWSGTQFF.

The chain uses TRBV24-1 and TRBJ2-7; D remains ambiguous. Germline CDR1 KGHDR, CDR2 SFDVKD. This CDR3 region has 14 residues. Between the trimmed V and J ends, which lost 5 bases and 2 bases, there was a span of 12 bases. The CDR3, as DNA: TGTGCCACCAGTGCCCACGCGAGGACCTACGAGCAGTACTTC. Amino acids: CATSAHARTYEQYF.

The chain recombines TRBV3-1 with TRBJ2-5; D is undetermined. The CDR3 covers 16 residues. From germline, CDR1 is LGHDT and CDR2 YNNKEL (reference sequence). V shed 1 base and J shed 2 bases, with 14 bases lying between them. The CDR3 DNA reads as TGTGCCAGCAGCCAAGGGTTCTCCGCGCATCAAGAGACCCAGTACTTC. Protein sequence: CASSQGFSAHQETQYF.

With regard to this clonotype: Mismatch with germline at one junction end may stem from a read error. The V gene is TRBV27, the J gene TRBJ2-1; D not resolved. Germline loops: CDR1 MNHEY, CDR2 SMNVEV (reference sequence). The CDR3 runs 11 residues. In DNA, the CDR3 is TGTGCCACCCACTCCTGCAATGAGCAGTTCTTC. Its translation: CATHSCNEQFF.

CDR3 DNA sequence: TGTGCCAGCAGTCCACAGGGTTTCGGGAACACTGAAGCTTTCTTT. Its translation is CASSPQGFGNTEAFF. The chain combines TRBV2 with TRBJ1-1, with D possibly being TRBD1 (6 bases). Between the trimmed V and J ends, which lost 5 bases and 1 base, there was a span of 14 bases. This CDR3 is 15 amino acids long. The germline V gene encodes CDR1 SNHLY and CDR2 FYNNEI.